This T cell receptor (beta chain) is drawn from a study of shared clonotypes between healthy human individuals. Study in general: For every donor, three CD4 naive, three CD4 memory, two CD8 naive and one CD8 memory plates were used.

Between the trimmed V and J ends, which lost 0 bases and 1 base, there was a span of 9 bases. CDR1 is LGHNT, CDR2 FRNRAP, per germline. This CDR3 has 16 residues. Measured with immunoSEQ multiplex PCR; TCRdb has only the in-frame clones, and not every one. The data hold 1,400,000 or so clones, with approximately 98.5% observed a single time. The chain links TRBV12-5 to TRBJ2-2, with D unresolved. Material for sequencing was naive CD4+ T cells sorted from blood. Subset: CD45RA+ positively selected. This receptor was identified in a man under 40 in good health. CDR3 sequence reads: CASGLVLSGNTGELFF. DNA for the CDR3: TGTGCTAGTGGTTTGGTACTATCTGGGAACACCGGGGAGCTGTTTTTT.